The 17 T cell receptor beta chains presented below share a single source sample, sequenced in a study of CD8+ T cells in alopecia areata. The treatment denotes: oral pan-JAK inhibitor, 5-10 mg twice daily. It was cDNA, reverse transcribed from extracted RNA, that served as the sequencing template. This table comes from immunoSEQ multiplex PCR, and its TCRdb copy is limited to in-frame clones, with some not included. The sample shows more than 150,000 clones, around 60% of them seen only once. The sequences come from CD4+ T cells sorted from blood, collected at week 4, from a patient treated with tofacitinib. Receptor source: a human donor with alopecia areata.

The CDR3 reads CATSRNRDWTEYF. The CDR3, as DNA: TGTGCCACCAGCAGAAACCGCGACTGGACAGAGTACTTC. V is TRBV15 and J is TRBJ2-5; D might be TRBD1 (6 bases). V gave up 2 bases and J gave up 12 bases, with 16 bases separating them. The CDR3 extends over 13 amino acids. Per the germline V gene, CDR1 is LNHNV and CDR2 is YYDKDF (reference sequence).

This chain links TRBV4-2 with TRBJ2-7, with a possible D match to TRBD2 (5 bases). V shed 4 bases and J shed 0 bases, with 16 bases lying between them. CDR3 length: 16 amino acids. Germline V gene lookup returns CDR1 LGHNA and CDR2 YNFKEQ. CDR3 sequence reads: CASSPIRDLSSYEQYF. The CDR3 coding sequence is TGTGCCAGCAGCCCAATCCGGGATCTAAGCTCCTACGAGCAGTACTTC.

As regards this clone: Other DNA sequences in the same sample also yield this CDR3. This chain links TRBV5-1 with TRBJ2-5; D remains ambiguous. The CDR3 covers 14 residues. Trimming removed 1 base from V and 2 bases from J, with 9 bases in between. Per the germline V gene, CDR1 is SGHRS and CDR2 is YFSETQ. CDR3 nucleotide sequence: TGCGCCAGCAGCTTGACGGGTACTCAAGAGACCCAGTACTTC. Protein product: CASSLTGTQETQYF. Based on the CDR3 plus reference TRBV5-1 and TRBJ2-5, the full variable domain is KAGVTQTPRYLIKTRGQQVTLSCSPISGHRSVSWYQQTPGQGLQFLFEYFSETQRNKGNFPGRFSGRQFSNSRSEMNVSTLELGDSALYLCASSLTGTQETQYFGPGTRLLVL.

Only one count was recorded for this clone. This chain links TRBV28 with TRBJ2-3; 9 bases match TRBD1. This CDR3 is built from 15 residues. Germline CDR1 MDHEN, CDR2 SYDVKM. Unmatched junction bases numbered 6, after V lost 6 bases and J lost 2 bases. The CDR3, as DNA: TGTGCCAGCAGGATTTGGACAGGGGCCACAGATACGCAGTATTTT. It specifies CASRIWTGATDTQYF.

This rearrangement joins TRBV7-2 to TRBJ2-3; 8 nucleotides line up with TRBD2. Germline V CDR1 and CDR2: SGHTA, FQGNSA. The V and J ends lost 4 bases and 4 bases, in that order; junction bases with no gene match: 16. The CDR3 is 18 residues long. The CDR3 DNA follows: TGTGCCAGCAGCTCCCTTCCTCTCGGGGGGGCCGGAGCAGATACGCAGTATTTT. Translation gives CASSSLPLGGAGADTQYF.

V gene TRBV2 combines with J gene TRBJ2-7; maybe TRBD2 (5 bases). Germline V gene sequence: CDR1 SNHLY, CDR2 FYNNEI. V was shortened by 7 bases and J by 0 bases, with 13 bases between the two germline ends. CDR3 length: 14 amino acids. CDR3 in amino acids: CASTDPGVSYEQYF. Here the CDR3 DNA reads TGTGCCAGCACCGACCCCGGGGTCTCCTACGAGCAGTACTTC.

The table lists this clone with a count of one. The rearrangement uses TRBV20-1 and TRBJ1-1; TRBD1 is a possible D gene (5 bases). V was clipped by 5 bases and J by 6 bases, with 10 bases between them. The CDR3 extends over 11 amino acids. Germline V gene data show CDR1 as DFQATT and CDR2 as SNEGSKA (reference sequence). The CDR3 here is CSARDSPEAFF. The CDR3 coding sequence is TGCAGTGCTCGGGACTCTCCTGAAGCTTTCTTT.

This chain connects TRBV30 to TRBJ2-3; TRBD2 is a possible D gene (6 bases). Trimming left V 0 bases short and J 4 bases short, with 17 bases between. CDR1 is GTSNPN and CDR2 is SVGIG in the germline V gene (reference sequence). There are 16 residues in the CDR3. CDR3 loop: CAWSVGGTHGPDTQYF. CDR3 nucleotide sequence: TGTGCCTGGAGTGTGGGGGGAACGCACGGCCCAGATACGCAGTATTTT.

The J gene is TRBJ2-7, the V gene TRBV2, with 8 bases that match TRBD1. The CDR3 is made up of 15 amino acids. J gave up 6 bases and V 3 bases, and 10 bases lay outside the gene matches. CDR1 and CDR2 (germline): SNHLY, FYNNEI. DNA of the CDR3: TGTGCCAGCAGTGATCTCTGGACAGGGTCCATCGAGCAGTACTTC. It specifies CASSDLWTGSIEQYF.

This clone was detected only a few times. The chain is built from TRBV13 and TRBJ1-4; 7 bases fit TRBD1. Germline values: CDR1 PRHDT, CDR2 FYEKMQ (reference sequence). CDR3 size: 14 residues. The junction had 6 bases not matched to a gene; V was cut back by 5 bases and J by 6 bases. The CDR3 protein is CASSPNGQDEKLFF. The CDR3 DNA reads TGTGCCAGCAGCCCAAACGGACAGGATGAAAAACTGTTTTTT.

The chain couples TRBV30 to TRBJ2-7; TRBD1 matches at 7 bases. The V and J ends lost 0 bases and 2 bases, in that order; junction bases with no gene match: 7. Germline V gene sequence: CDR1 GTSNPN, CDR2 SVGIG (reference sequence). The CDR3 covers 15 residues. The CDR3 coding sequence is TGTGCCTGGAGTGTCACCGGGACAGAGCCCTACGAGCAGTACTTC. This sequence encodes CAWSVTGTEPYEQYF.

This clone was counted once. This chain connects TRBV5-4 to TRBJ2-2; maybe TRBD2 (6 bases). The CDR3 is 16 amino acids. From germline, CDR1 is SGHNT and CDR2 YYREEE (reference sequence). Trimming removed 0 bases from V and 3 bases from J, with 12 bases in between. The CDR3 region is CASSLAIGEDTGELFF. For the CDR3, the DNA is TGTGCCAGCAGCTTGGCGATAGGGGAGGACACCGGGGAGCTGTTTTTT.

This clone was counted only a few times. The rearrangement joins TRBV14 to TRBJ1-1; TRBD1 is a possible D gene (5 bases). Trimming pared 9 bases from V and 1 base from J, leaving 12 bases between. Germline values: CDR1 SGHDN, CDR2 FVKESK. This CDR3 has 13 amino acids. CDR3 DNA sequence: TGTGCCAGTTCCGGGGGTTGGAACACTGAAGCTTTCTTT. Translating gives CASSGGWNTEAFF.

This chain uses TRBV7-6 with TRBJ2-6; 7 bases line up with TRBD1. CDR1 and CDR2 from the germline V gene are SGHVS and FNYEAQ. The CDR3 loop spans 17 amino acids. The V gene end was trimmed by 5 bases and the J gene end by 0 bases; junction bases not matched to a gene: 7. For the CDR3, the DNA is TGTGCCAGCAGCCGAGGGGGACAGAGCTCTGGGGCCAACGTCCTGACTTTC. It yields the protein CASSRGGQSSGANVLTF. Combining the CDR3 with reference TRBV7-6 and TRBJ2-6 gives the whole variable domain GAGVSQSPRYKVTKRGQDVALRCDPISGHVSLYWYRQALGQGPEFLTYFNYEAQQDKSGLPNDRFSAERPEGSISTLTIQRTEQRDSAMYRCASSRGGQSSGANVLTFGAGSRLTVL.

The chain has TRBV6-1 and TRBJ2-2; 7 bases agree with TRBD1. Trimming removed 6 bases from V and 1 base from J; junction bases left unmatched: 5. The CDR3 consists of 15 residues. The germline gives CDR1 MNHNS, CDR2 SASEGT. The CDR3 sequence: CASSPWTGNTGELFF. CDR3 sequence (DNA): TGTGCCAGCAGCCCGTGGACAGGGAACACCGGGGAGCTGTTTTTT.

This clone turned up a few times. The chain employs TRBV28 and TRBJ2-7; D not certain. In germline, CDR1 is MDHEN, CDR2 SYDVKM. The CDR3 totals 12 residues. Trimming pared 2 bases from V and 6 bases from J, leaving 8 bases between. Here the CDR3 DNA reads TGTGCCAGCAGTTTAATGACGTTCGAGCAGTACTTC. Encoded protein: CASSLMTFEQYF. Variable domain in full (rest from reference TRBV28 and TRBJ2-7): DVKVTQSSRYLVKRTGEKVFLECVQDMDHENMFWYRQDPGLGLRLIYFSYDVKMKEKGDIPEGYSVSREKKERFSLILESASTNQTSMYLCASSLMTFEQYFGPGTRLTVT.

The chain recombines TRBV5-4 with TRBJ1-2, with a weak D call TRBD1 (5 bases). This CDR3 contains 13 residues. Germline-derived CDR1 and CDR2 are SGHNT and YYREEE (reference sequence). Trimming took 3 bases from V and 4 from J, leaving 10 bases between them. The CDR3 loop is CASSSTEFYGYTF. CDR3 nucleotide sequence: TGTGCCAGCAGCTCGACAGAATTCTATGGCTACACCTTC.